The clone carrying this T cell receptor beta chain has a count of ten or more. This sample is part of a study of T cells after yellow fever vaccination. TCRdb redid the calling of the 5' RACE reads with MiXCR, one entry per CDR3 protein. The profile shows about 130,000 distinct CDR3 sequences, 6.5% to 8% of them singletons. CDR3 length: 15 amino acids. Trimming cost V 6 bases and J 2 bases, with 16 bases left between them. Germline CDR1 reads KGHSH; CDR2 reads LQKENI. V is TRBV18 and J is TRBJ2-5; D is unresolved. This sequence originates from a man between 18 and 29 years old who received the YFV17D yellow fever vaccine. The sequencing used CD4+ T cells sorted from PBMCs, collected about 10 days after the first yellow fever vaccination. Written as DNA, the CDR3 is TGTGCCAGCTCTACCAGGAGTAGGTGGCAAGAGACCCAGTACTTC. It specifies CASSTRSRWQETQYF.